This entry concerns a single TCR beta chain. The antigen remains unidentified. The data stem from a study of CD4 T cells in relation to SARS-CoV-2 and coronaviruses. Study findings and constraints: Crossreactivity was assessed only for spike protein, not other viral proteins. According to naive versus memory sequencing, detected responses are memory recall, not newly primed.

The unexposed donors gave CD4+ T cells in about 2011-2018, prior to COVID-19. The assay was immunoSEQ multiplex PCR, and TCRdb's table has in-frame clones only and misses some. Seen here are some 65,000 clones, over 80% observed once, and the top ten hold roughly 1.6%. The germline V and J ends were trimmed by 1 base and 6 bases, with 15 bases remaining between them. There are 15 residues in the CDR3. From germline, CDR1 is LGHDT and CDR2 YNNKEL (reference sequence). The sequence was obtained from a human donor in good health. The sequenced sample was memory CD4+ T cells from PBMCs. The chain carries TRBV3-1 (or the pseudogene TRBV3-2) and TRBJ1-2; possible D gene TRBD1, 6 bases. The CDR3 sequence is CASSQAGNRVNGYTF. In nucleotides, the CDR3 is TGTGCCAGCAGCCAAGCGGGGAACAGGGTCAATGGCTACACCTTC.